These 30 T cell receptor beta chains came from one sample sequenced in a study of identical twins. MiXCR was run by TCRdb on the 5' RACE reads, yielding one entry per CDR3 protein. The table records about 890,000 distinct CDR3 sequences, 12% of them present only once. These data are also associated with another study on yellow fever vaccine responses in identical twins.

Specimen: PBMCs. The origin of the receptors is a young woman in good health.

This clonotype was observed a few times. This chain joins TRBV20-1 and TRBJ1-1, with D maybe TRBD1 (5 bases). The CDR3 sequence is 15 residues long. CDR1 and CDR2 from the germline V gene are DFQATT and SNEGSKA (reference sequence). V lost 5 bases and J 1 base, leaving 17 bases between the germline ends. The DNA for the CDR3 is TGCAGTGCTCCCCGGGAGGGGAGGAGGAACACTGAAGCTTTCTTT. Translation gives CSAPREGRRNTEAFF.

The chain employs TRBV10-2 and TRBJ2-7, with 11 bases that match TRBD2. The germline V gene has CDR1 WSHSY and CDR2 SAAADI. Unmatched junction bases numbered 11, after V lost 3 bases and J lost 7 bases. The CDR3 runs to 16 residues. The CDR3 nucleotides read TGCGCCAGCAGTGAACCTAGCGGGGGGCCAGGTGATGAGCAGTACGTC. Its translation: CASSEPSGGPGDEQYV.

The chain recombines TRBV5-6 with TRBJ2-4; either TRBD1 or TRBD2 may fit D (5 bases each). V was shortened by 7 bases and J by 8 bases, with 13 bases between the two germline ends. The length of the CDR3 is 12 residues. Germline-derived CDR1 and CDR2 are SGHDT and YYEEEE. The CDR3 sequence: CASFGLGDIQYF. The CDR3 nucleotides are TGTGCCAGCTTCGGGTTGGGGGACATTCAGTACTTC.

The V gene is TRBV6-1, the J gene TRBJ2-1; no definite D call. The CDR3 is 16 amino acids. Germline values: CDR1 MNHNS, CDR2 SASEGT. The V end was cut by 0 bases, the J end by 6 bases, with 15 bases between. The CDR3 DNA is TGTGCCAGCAGTGAAGCTACAACGTACGTCACCAATGAGCAGTTCTTC. It codes for CASSEATTYVTNEQFF.

In its sample, this clonotype was seen a few times. The J gene is TRBJ2-5, the V gene TRBV4-2, with 8 bases fitting TRBD1. This CDR3 spans 15 amino acids. Trimming at V came to 5 bases and at J to 5 bases, leaving 10 bases not matched to a gene. Germline V gene data show CDR1 as LGHNA and CDR2 as YNFKEQ. The CDR3 DNA sequence: TGTGCCAGCAGCGTAAGGACAGGGATCGGGGAGACCCAGTACTTC. Protein product: CASSVRTGIGETQYF.

This chain joins TRBV7-8 and TRBJ2-2; D remains ambiguous. Germline loops: CDR1 SGHVS, CDR2 FQNEAQ. The V end was cut by 5 bases, the J end by 2 bases, with 15 bases between. The CDR3 is 16 residues long. This CDR3 is CASSPSGLTNTGELFF. The CDR3 DNA reads as TGTGCCAGCAGCCCGAGTGGGCTCACTAACACCGGGGAGCTGTTTTTT. The whole variable domain, remainder taken from reference TRBV7-8 and TRBJ2-2, is GAGVSQSPRYKVAKRGQDVALRCDPISGHVSLFWYQQALGQGPEFLTYFQNEAQLDKSGLPSDRFFAERPEGSVSTLKIQRTQQEDSAVYLCASSPSGLTNTGELFFGEGSRLTVL.

This clonotype was counted ten times or more. The gene calls are TRBV28 and TRBJ2-4, with 7 nucleotides matching TRBD2. The CDR3 is 14 residues long. Germline loops: CDR1 MDHEN, CDR2 SYDVKM. Unmatched junction bases numbered 0, after V lost 4 bases and J lost 0 bases. CDR3: CASSWGGAKNIQYF. The CDR3 region has the DNA TGTGCCAGCAGTTGGGGGGGAGCCAAAAACATTCAGTACTTC. The full variable domain, in which reference TRBV28 and TRBJ2-4 provide the parts outside the CDR3, is DVKVTQSSRYLVKRTGEKVFLECVQDMDHENMFWYRQDPGLGLRLIYFSYDVKMKEKGDIPEGYSVSREKKERFSLILESASTNQTSMYLCASSWGGAKNIQYFGAGTRLSVL.

The genes are TRBV6-2 or TRBV6-3 and TRBJ2-7; D remains unclear. V dropped 6 bases and J dropped 9 bases, with 18 bases sitting between them. Germline V gene data show CDR1 as MNHEY and CDR2 as SVGEGT. The CDR3 runs 13 residues. The CDR3 DNA reads as TGTGCCAGCAGCCCCGACTCCCGTCTAGGGCAGTACTTC. Its protein product is CASSPDSRLGQYF.

This clonotype was counted at least ten times. The chain uses TRBV12-3 or TRBV12-4 and TRBJ2-3; D unclear. This CDR3 comprises 15 residues. V dropped 6 bases and J dropped 0 bases, with 13 bases sitting between them. CDR3 bases: TGTGCCAGCAGGAAGGCCGGCCTTAGCACAGATACGCAGTATTTT. Translation: CASRKAGLSTDTQYF.

This clonotype has more than one count but fewer than ten. The rearrangement uses TRBV3-1 and TRBJ1-1, with no clear D. This CDR3 has 14 residues. Germline V gene data show CDR1 as LGHDT and CDR2 as YNNKEL (reference sequence). The V and J ends lost 0 bases and 8 bases respectively, with 13 bases between them. Written as DNA, the CDR3 is TGTGCCAGCAGCCAAGAAATCCTCGGCAGCGAAGCTTTCTTT. As protein: CASSQEILGSEAFF.

This clonotype was detected a few times. The CDR3 nucleotides are TGCAGTGCGAAGGGACAGAAGAAAAACATTCAGTACTTC. Its protein is CSAKGQKKNIQYF. This chain uses TRBV20-1 with TRBJ2-4; 7 bases are a match to TRBD1. Germline CDR1 DFQATT, CDR2 SNEGSKA (reference sequence). The V gene end was trimmed by 6 bases and the J gene end by 4 bases; junction bases not matched to a gene: 6. This CDR3 is 13 amino acids long.

The chain uses TRBV19 and TRBJ1-1; a weak D match, TRBD1 (5 bases). Germline values: CDR1 LNHDA, CDR2 SQIVND (reference sequence). This CDR3 comprises 14 residues. The V end was cut by 4 bases, the J end by 0 bases, with 9 bases between. The CDR3 spells CASSTRRVNTEAFF. The DNA of the CDR3 is TGTGCCAGTAGTACACGCAGGGTGAACACTGAAGCTTTCTTT.

This clonotype was found many times. CDR3 loop: CAIGRGDEQFF. CDR3 coding DNA: TGTGCCATCGGTAGGGGCGATGAGCAGTTCTTC. The chain joins TRBV10-3 to TRBJ2-1; a weak D match, TRBD1 (5 bases). The CDR3 runs 11 residues. Germline-derived CDR1 and CDR2 are ENHRY and SYGVKD. V lost 8 bases, J lost 8 bases, and 10 bases lay in between.

This clonotype came up a few times. V is TRBV20-1 and J is TRBJ2-3, with 7 bases identical to TRBD2. V trimming: 5 bases; J trimming: 5 bases; junction bases outside the gene matches: 19. The CDR3 is 17 residues long. Germline V gene sequence: CDR1 DFQATT, CDR2 SNEGSKA (reference sequence). CDR3 amino acids: CSAALKTGGVGVDTQYF. In nucleotides, the CDR3 is TGCAGTGCTGCCCTGAAGACGGGAGGAGTCGGGGTAGATACGCAGTATTTT.

This clonotype showed up just a few times. The chain employs TRBV20-1 and TRBJ1-1, with 8 bases that match TRBD1. Germline V gene lookup returns CDR1 DFQATT and CDR2 SNEGSKA (reference sequence). With V trimmed by 3 bases and J by 8 bases, 5 bases remained unmatched. The CDR3 length is 12 residues. CDR3 region: CSASGQGLEAFF. The CDR3 nucleotides read TGCAGTGCTAGCGGACAGGGACTGGAAGCTTTCTTT.

This clonotype showed up just a few times. The chain carries TRBV7-7 and TRBJ2-7; TRBD1 aligns across 8 bases. CDR1 and CDR2 (germline): SSHAT, FNYEAQ (reference sequence). The CDR3 sequence is 14 residues long. The V and J ends lost 5 bases and 6 bases, in that order; junction bases with no gene match: 9. For the CDR3, the DNA is TGTGCCAGCAGCCCATCACAGGGGGAGAGCGAGCAGTACGTC. Protein product: CASSPSQGESEQYV.

This clonotype was detected a few times. This sequence joins TRBV6-1 and TRBJ1-2; TRBD1 might be the D (6 bases). Trimming took off 10 bases at V and 6 bases at J, with 9 bases between the two ends. There are 10 residues in the CDR3. Germline assignment: CDR1 MNHNS and CDR2 SASEGT. CDR3: CATNRDGYTF. The CDR3 DNA reads as TGTGCCACGAACAGGGATGGCTACACCTTC.

This clonotype was detected a few times. The J gene is TRBJ2-1, the V gene TRBV7-2; tentative D call: TRBD2 (5 bases). This CDR3 is 14 amino acids long. Germline CDR1 is SGHTA and CDR2 is FQGNSA. V gave up 1 base and J gave up 8 bases, with 12 bases separating them. CDR3 loop: CASSLEVARDEQFF. The CDR3 coding sequence is TGTGCCAGCAGCTTAGAGGTAGCGCGTGATGAGCAGTTCTTC.

The chain uses TRBV4-2 and TRBJ2-3; 7 bases fit TRBD2. V shed 2 bases, J shed 4 bases, and the junction held 6 bases outside the gene matches. Per the germline V gene, CDR1 is LGHNA and CDR2 is YNFKEQ. The CDR3 length is 15 residues. DNA for the CDR3: TGTGCCAGCAGCCAAAGGAGCGGGGAACCAGATACGCAGTATTTT. Its translation: CASSQRSGEPDTQYF.

This clonotype came up a few times. The chain uses TRBV10-3 and TRBJ2-7; 13 nucleotides match TRBD2. Germline V gene sequence: CDR1 ENHRY, CDR2 SYGVKD. V trimming: 9 bases; J trimming: 4 bases; junction bases outside the gene matches: 9. The length of the CDR3 is 15 residues. The CDR3 coding sequence is TGTGCCATAACCAGTGGGACTAGCGGGAAGTACGAGCAGTACTTC. Translated: CAITSGTSGKYEQYF.

This clonotype was seen more than once but under ten times. The genes are TRBV6-6 and TRBJ2-4; maybe TRBD1 (6 bases). CDR1 and CDR2 from the germline V gene are MNHNY and SVGAGI (reference sequence). V lost 5 bases and J lost 7, with 12 bases in between. This CDR3 comprises 13 residues. The CDR3 DNA reads as TGTGCCAGCAGTGGGGAAGGGGGTAACATTCAGTACTTC. Its translation is CASSGEGGNIQYF.

The chain employs TRBV3-1 and TRBJ2-1; D is unclear. V gave up 5 bases and J gave up 9 bases, with 17 bases separating them. The CDR3 loop spans 14 amino acids. Germline CDR1 is LGHDT and CDR2 is YNNKEL (reference sequence). CDR3 amino acids: CASSFLPGSAEQFF. The CDR3 DNA sequence: TGTGCCAGCAGCTTCCTCCCCGGGTCCGCTGAGCAGTTCTTC.

The DNA of the CDR3 is TGTGCCACCAGTGATTTGGGCCCGTTGTATTTT. Translating it yields CATSDLGPLYF. The V and J genes are TRBV24-1 and TRBJ2-3; the D is unclear. Germline-derived CDR1 and CDR2 are KGHDR and SFDVKD. CDR3 length: 11 amino acids. Trimming left V 0 bases short and J 14 bases short, with 8 bases between.

The rearrangement uses TRBV12-3 or TRBV12-4 and TRBJ1-5, with unresolved D. This CDR3 is 15 amino acids long. V gave up 6 bases and J gave up 0 bases, with 12 bases separating them. The CDR3 loop reads CASSPDGFSNQPQHF. The CDR3 DNA is TGTGCCAGCAGCCCCGACGGATTTAGCAATCAGCCCCAGCATTTT.

The J gene is TRBJ1-6, the V gene TRBV27; 7 bases line up with TRBD1. Germline CDR1 and CDR2: MNHEY and SMNVEV (reference sequence). The CDR3 is 14 residues long. V was pared by 0 bases and J by 8 bases, with 1 base of the junction left unmatched. CDR3 coding DNA: TGTGCCAGCAGTTTATCTCAGGGGGATTCACCCCTCCACTTT. Its protein is CASSLSQGDSPLHF.

Concerning this clonotype: One end of the junction does not line up with germline, which may come from a read error. The chain combines TRBV10-3 with TRBJ2-2; possible D gene TRBD2, 6 bases. CDR3 length: 16 amino acids. CDR1 ENHRY and CDR2 SYGVKD come from the germline V gene. The CDR3 DNA sequence: TGTGCCATCAGAGGGACTGAGGAGATGGGTACCGGGGAGCTGTCTTTT. Translation gives CAIRGTEEMGTGELSF.

The J gene is TRBJ2-7, the V gene TRBV28; TRBD1 is a possible D gene (6 bases). From germline, CDR1 is MDHEN and CDR2 SYDVKM. The CDR3 has 13 residues. V dropped 6 bases and J dropped 0 bases, with 9 bases sitting between them. The CDR3, as DNA: TGTGCCAGCAGGGGACAAAGCTCCTACGAGCAGTACGTC. Its translation is CASRGQSSYEQYV.

This clonotype was picked up a small number of times. This chain joins TRBV11-3 and TRBJ2-1, with D tentatively TRBD1 or TRBD2 (5 bases each). CDR1 and CDR2 from the germline V gene are SGHNT and YENEEA. This CDR3 is 13 amino acids long. Trimming stripped 5 bases from V and 6 bases from J, with 11 bases between. CDR3 bases: TGTGCCAGCAGCCACCGGGACGGCAATGAGCAGTTCTTC. It is translated as CASSHRDGNEQFF.

This clonotype was recorded a few times. The chain is built from TRBV7-2 and TRBJ2-5, with D perhaps TRBD2 (6 bases). In germline, CDR1 is SGHTA, CDR2 FQGNSA. V was pared by 8 bases and J by 5 bases, with 21 bases between. The CDR3 totals 15 residues. CDR3 amino acids: CASALGLTWGETQYF. The CDR3 DNA reads as TGTGCCAGCGCCCTGGGACTGACCTGGGGGGAGACCCAGTACTTC.

This rearrangement joins TRBV5-6 to TRBJ2-7; weak D call: TRBD1 (5 bases). The V end lost 3 bases, the J end lost 5 bases, and 9 bases lay between the germline ends. Germline values: CDR1 SGHDT, CDR2 YYEEEE. The CDR3 extends over 12 amino acids. CDR3 sequence reads: CASSWGGDEQYF. The CDR3 nucleotides read TGTGCCAGCAGCTGGGGCGGCGACGAGCAGTACTTC.